Sequencing of this TCR beta chain was carried out in a study of shared T cell receptors in the human thymus. V was clipped by 2 bases and J by 4 bases, with 11 bases between them. The germline gives CDR1 LGHNA, CDR2 YSLEER. The CDR3 loop spans 14 amino acids. The protocol was immunoSEQ multiplex PCR, while the TCRdb copy is restricted to in-frame clones and leaves out a portion. The profile shows more than 550,000 clones, approximately 87% of them singletons. The sample was also reused in another study, on human thymus T cells. That publication notes: Those donating were healthy Finnish infants in corrective surgery for congenital heart defects. Thymus tissue was removed during corrective cardiac surgery. Thymic repertoires from unrelated individuals overlapped highly, related research reported.

The specimen was thymocytes. The rearrangement joins TRBV4-3 to TRBJ1-2; the D gene is possibly TRBD1 (6 bases). This receptor was taken from a boy younger than two with a congenital heart defect. The DNA of the CDR3 is TGCGCCAGCAGCCAAACAGGGAACCGCTATGGCTACACCTTC. This gives the protein CASSQTGNRYGYTF.